This TCR beta chain was identified in a study of read filtering for tumor transcriptome and immune sequencing (TCRdb year 2020). Background for the entire study: Of the patients in the cohort, more than 16 were male and 14 to 15 were female, and their mean age was about 72 years, with a range of about 40 to 85. TCR-region mapped reads per sample ranged from about 4 to 10.27 million with IR-seq versus only roughly 75 to 1273 with RNA-seq. By revised international staging, eight or nine patients were R-ISS I, 15 to 20 were R-ISS II and over 5 were R-ISS III. After DNase treatment, whole-transcriptome libraries were prepared using the TruSeq RNA Access Library Prep Kit. As a main aim, a read-filtering strategy for immune repertoire data was addressed, with the specific question being whether clonotypes supported by a single read should be removed. Using the same bone marrow samples, the study ran both targeted immune repertoire sequencing and bulk whole-transcriptome sequencing and then compared the TCR repertoires from each method. The research as a whole found: In IR-seq, single-read clonotypes were approximately 82% of clonotypes but 3% to 4% of total reads; in RNA-seq they were roughly 77% of clonotypes and 35% to 50% of reads. When single-read clonotypes were removed, the proportions of shared clonotypes in IR-seq and RNA-seq correlated more strongly. The sorted CD138-negative fraction was a mixed bone marrow immune population, not purified T cells. Clonotypes were captured by IR-seq at much higher depth and more reliably than by RNA-seq, and smaller IR-seq throughput was sufficient for identification of most shared clonotypes.

Bone marrow was sampled from every patient at the time of active disease. Ficoll-Hypaque density gradient centrifugation was used to isolate the bone marrow mononuclear cells. Myeloma plasma cells were removed and CD138-negative cells were collected by negative selection after labeling with CD138 magnetic microbeads on a MACS separator. The purity of the isolated cells was checked by flow cytometry with CD138 antibodies on an Attune NxT. TRIzol reagent was used to extract total RNA, and a NanoDrop spectrophotometer was used to quantify the extracted RNA. For each patient, the CD138-negative bone marrow sample underwent paired RNA-seq and IR-seq. This clonotype appeared many times. The clone's antigen remains unknown. At one of its ends the junction is not consistent with the germline gene, which may arise from a read error. The Immunoverse kit was used to build TCR libraries from about 430 ng RNA, with molecular barcoded adaptors covering alpha/delta and beta/gamma chains. The same RNA used for transcriptome sequencing was used for TCR library preparation. An Illumina HiSeq 4000 with 2 x 150 cycles was used to sequence the TCR libraries. From the authors' description of their analysis: Using MiXCR, which included quality filtering and error correction, TCR reads were aligned to human V, D, J and C references and then assembled into CDR3 clonotypes. Clonotype counts and gene usage diversity were analyzed with the tcR package in R. For inspection of raw mapping reads, RNA-seq reads were mapped by STAR aligner version 2.5.3a onto GRCh37 of the human genome. To test the effect of sequencing depth on detected clonotypes, IR-seq fastq files were randomly downsampled using Seqtk 1.3. TCRdb applied fastp at Q25 and MiXCR to the public reads, then kept only in-frame beta chains. One record per CDR3 amino acid sequence lists the most common genes and DNA. The authors' filters were not applied to this entry. A total of some 41,000 distinct CDR3 sequences appear in this sample, over 10% of them only once. The ten largest clones take up 30% of the sample.

There are 15 amino acids in the CDR3, from cysteine to phenylalanine inclusive. Solely the CDR3 DNA is kept, with 45 bases framed from the first base. Rearrangement joined TRBV12-3 or TRBV12-4 to TRBJ2-1; tentative D gene TRBD1, with 6 bases matching. The sample taken for sequencing was a population of CD138-negative cells sorted from bone marrow. Taken with the paper, the label for cell subset or site translates to: bone marrow mononuclear cells depleted of CD138+ plasma/myeloma cells by negative magnetic selection. This TCR came from a donor over 35 with multiple myeloma. The CDR3 protein sequence reads: CASSFQGLSNNEQFF. The sequence in DNA is TGTGCCAGCAGTTTCCAGGGGCTCTCCAACAATGAGCAGTTCTTC.